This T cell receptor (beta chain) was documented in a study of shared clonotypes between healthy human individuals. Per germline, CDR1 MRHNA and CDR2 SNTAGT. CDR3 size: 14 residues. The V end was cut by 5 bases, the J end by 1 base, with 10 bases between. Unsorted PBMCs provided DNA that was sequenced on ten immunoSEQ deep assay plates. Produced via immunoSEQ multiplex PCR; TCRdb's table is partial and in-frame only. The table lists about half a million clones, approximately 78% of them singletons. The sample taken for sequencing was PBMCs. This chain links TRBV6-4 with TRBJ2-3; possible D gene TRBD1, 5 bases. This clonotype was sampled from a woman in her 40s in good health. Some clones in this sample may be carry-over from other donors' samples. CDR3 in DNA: TGTGCCAGCAGTACCAAAGGGGGCACAGATACGCAGTATTTT. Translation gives CASSTKGGTDTQYF.